Included here is one TCR beta chain sequence, with context. Samples were taken at baseline and on day 1 of cycles 4 and 7. This sample is part of a study of OX40 agonist ivuxolimab in advanced cancers. The wider study: Intravenous ivuxolimab was administered to patients every 2 weeks at 0.01 to 10 mg/kg. Every patient in dose escalation had hepatocellular carcinoma, melanoma, renal cell or head and neck cancer.

Assay used: immunoSEQ multiplex PCR; TCRdb lists only in-frame clones, some missing. Of about 71,000 clones listed, about 81% were seen once; the top ten hold roughly 5.3%. With 8 bases removed from V and 4 bases from J, the gap between germline ends came to 13 bases. The CDR3 consists of 13 residues. Per germline, CDR1 MNHNS and CDR2 SASEGT. This chain joins TRBV6-1 and TRBJ2-3; either TRBD1 or TRBD2 may fit D (6 bases each). This TCR was recovered from an adult with an advanced solid tumor such as melanoma, head and neck, liver or kidney cancer. Sequencing used CD4+ or CD8+ T cells sorted from blood, obtained in a trial of the OX40 agonist ivuxolimab. The CDR3 sequence is CASPPGEADTQYF. The CDR3 nucleotides are TGTGCCAGCCCCCCAGGGGAGGCAGATACGCAGTATTTT.